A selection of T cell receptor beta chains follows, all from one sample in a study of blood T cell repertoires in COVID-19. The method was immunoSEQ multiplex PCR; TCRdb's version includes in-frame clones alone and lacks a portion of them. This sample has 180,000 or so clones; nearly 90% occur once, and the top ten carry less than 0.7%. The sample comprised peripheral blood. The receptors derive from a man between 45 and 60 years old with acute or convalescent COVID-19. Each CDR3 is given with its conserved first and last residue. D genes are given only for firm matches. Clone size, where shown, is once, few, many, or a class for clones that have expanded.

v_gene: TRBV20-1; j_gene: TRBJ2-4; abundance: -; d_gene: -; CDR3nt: TGCAGTGCTAGAGAGAGAAACATTCAGTACTTC; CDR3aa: CSARERNIQYF
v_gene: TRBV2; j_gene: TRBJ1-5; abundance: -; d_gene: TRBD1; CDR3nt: TGTGCCAGCTCCTCAGGGGGATTATGGGGTCTCAGCAATCAGCCCCAGCATTTT; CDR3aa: CASSSGGLWGLSNQPQHF
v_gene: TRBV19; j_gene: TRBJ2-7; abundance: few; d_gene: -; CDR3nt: TGTGCCAGTAGTATTGAGAACAGGGCGAGCTCCTACGAGCAGTACTTC; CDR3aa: CASSIENRASSYEQYF
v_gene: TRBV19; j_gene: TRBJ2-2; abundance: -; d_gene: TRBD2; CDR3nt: TGTGCCAGTAGTTGGGGACTAGCAGAGGGTCGGGAGCTGTTTTTT; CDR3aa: CASSWGLAEGRELFF
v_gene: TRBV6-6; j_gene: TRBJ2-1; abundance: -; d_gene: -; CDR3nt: TGTGCCAGCAGTTACCGGGATTACAATGAGCAGTTCTTC; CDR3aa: CASSYRDYNEQFF
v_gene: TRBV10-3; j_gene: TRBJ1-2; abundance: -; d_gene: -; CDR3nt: TGTGCCATCAGTGAGTCTGCAGGGAATGACTATGGCTACACCTTC; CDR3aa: CAISESAGNDYGYTF
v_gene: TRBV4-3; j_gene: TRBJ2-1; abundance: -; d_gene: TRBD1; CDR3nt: TGCGCCAGCTCCCAGGGGGTGGCCTACAATGAGCAGTTCTTC; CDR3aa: CASSQGVAYNEQFF
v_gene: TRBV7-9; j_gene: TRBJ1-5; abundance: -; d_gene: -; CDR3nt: TGTGCCAGCAGCGCCGGGGGGTCCACAGATAGCAATCAGCCCCAGCATTTT; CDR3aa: CASSAGGSTDSNQPQHF
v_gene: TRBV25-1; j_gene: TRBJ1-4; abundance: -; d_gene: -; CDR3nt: TGTGCCAGCAGTGACCCAAACGGGCGATATCAGGGGAAACTGTTTTTT; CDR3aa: CASSDPNGRYQGKLFF
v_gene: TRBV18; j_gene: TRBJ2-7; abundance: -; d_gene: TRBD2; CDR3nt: TGTGCCAGCTCATCGACTAGCGGGAGCTACGAGCAGTACTTC; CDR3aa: CASSSTSGSYEQYF
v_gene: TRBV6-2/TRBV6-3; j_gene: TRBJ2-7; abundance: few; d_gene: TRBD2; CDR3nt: TGTGCCAGCAGTTCAGCGGGAGGGCGGTCCTACGAGCAGTACTTC; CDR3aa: CASSSAGGRSYEQYF
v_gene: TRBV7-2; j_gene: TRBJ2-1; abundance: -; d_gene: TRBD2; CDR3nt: TGTGCCAGCAGCTTAGAGGGACTAGCGGGGGGAGAGCAGTTCTTC; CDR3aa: CASSLEGLAGGEQFF
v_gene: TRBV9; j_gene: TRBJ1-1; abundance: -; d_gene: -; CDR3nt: TGTGCCAGCAGCGTAGGGAGAGCCAACACTGAAGCTTTCTTT; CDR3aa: CASSVGRANTEAFF
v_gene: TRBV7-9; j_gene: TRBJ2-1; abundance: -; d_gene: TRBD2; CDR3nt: TGTGCCAGCAGCTTAGATGGACTAGCGGGTTTCTACAATGAGCAGTTCTTC; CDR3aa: CASSLDGLAGFYNEQFF
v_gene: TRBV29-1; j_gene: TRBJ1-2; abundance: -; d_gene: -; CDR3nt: TGCAGCGTTGAAGACCCCTGGACAGAGGGGGTTGAGGGCTACACCTTC; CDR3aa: CSVEDPWTEGVEGYTF
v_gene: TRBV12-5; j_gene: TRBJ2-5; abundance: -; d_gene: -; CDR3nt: TGTGCTAGTGGTTTGGTACTGAGGGGGAACCGACCGGAGACCCAGTACTTC; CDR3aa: CASGLVLRGNRPETQYF
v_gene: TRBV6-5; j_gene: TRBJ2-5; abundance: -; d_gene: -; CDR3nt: TGTGCCAGCAGTCTGGGGCAATTCGAGACCCAGTACTTC; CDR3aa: CASSLGQFETQYF
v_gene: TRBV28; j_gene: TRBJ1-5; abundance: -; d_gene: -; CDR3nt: TGTGCCAGCAGTCCACCGGGGGGCGACGATCAGCCCCAGCATTTT; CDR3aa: CASSPPGGDDQPQHF
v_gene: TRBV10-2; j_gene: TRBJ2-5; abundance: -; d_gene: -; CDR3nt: TGCGCCAGCAGTGAAGGGGTCTTAGGAGAGACCCAGTACTTC; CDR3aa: CASSEGVLGETQYF
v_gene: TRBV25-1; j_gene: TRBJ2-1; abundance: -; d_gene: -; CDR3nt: TGTGCCAGCAGTGTATTCGGGATGCCGAAGGATGAGCAGTTCTTC; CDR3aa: CASSVFGMPKDEQFF
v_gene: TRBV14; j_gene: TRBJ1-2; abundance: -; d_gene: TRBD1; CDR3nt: TGTGCCAGCAGCGCCACAGGGGTCTATGGCTACACCTTC; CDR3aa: CASSATGVYGYTF
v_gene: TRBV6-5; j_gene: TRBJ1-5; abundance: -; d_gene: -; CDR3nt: TGTGCCAGCAGCCACGGGGACTATCAGCCCCAGCATTTT; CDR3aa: CASSHGDYQPQHF
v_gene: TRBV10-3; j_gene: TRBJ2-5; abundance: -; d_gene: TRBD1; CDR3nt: TGTGCCATCAGGGCGACAGGGAGTTCCCAAGAGACCCAGTACTTC; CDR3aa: CAIRATGSSQETQYF
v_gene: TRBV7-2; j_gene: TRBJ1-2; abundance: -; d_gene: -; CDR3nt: TGTGCCAGCAGCTTAGGTGGGGGAGGCTATGGCTACACCTTC; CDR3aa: CASSLGGGGYGYTF
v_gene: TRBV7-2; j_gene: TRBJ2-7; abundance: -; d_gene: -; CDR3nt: TGTGCCAGCAGCTTAGGTAGCGCCCAAGCAAGCTACGAGCAGTACTTC; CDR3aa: CASSLGSAQASYEQYF
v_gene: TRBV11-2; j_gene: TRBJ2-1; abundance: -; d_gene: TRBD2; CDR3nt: TGTGCCAGCAGCACCCGAGGGAGGGAGATTTACAATGAGCAGTTCTTC; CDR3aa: CASSTRGREIYNEQFF
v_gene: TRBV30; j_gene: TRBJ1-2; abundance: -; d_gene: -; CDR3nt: TGTGCCTGGACACTACAGGGTTACAGCTATGGCTACACCTTC; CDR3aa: CAWTLQGYSYGYTF
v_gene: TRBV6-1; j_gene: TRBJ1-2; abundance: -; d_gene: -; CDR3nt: TGTGCCAGCAGTGAAAGCACAGGGTATGGCTACACCTTC; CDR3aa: CASSESTGYGYTF
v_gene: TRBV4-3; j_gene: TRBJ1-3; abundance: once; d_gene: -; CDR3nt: TGCGCCAGCAGCCAAGGACAGGCCAGACACCCCATATATTTT; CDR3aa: CASSQGQARHPIYF
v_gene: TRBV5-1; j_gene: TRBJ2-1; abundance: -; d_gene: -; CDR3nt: TGCGCCAGCGCCCTGGGTCGGGACAATGAGCAGTTCTTC; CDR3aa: CASALGRDNEQFF
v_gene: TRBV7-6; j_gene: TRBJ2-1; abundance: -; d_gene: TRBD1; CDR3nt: TGTGCCAGCAGCTTAAAGACAGGGCCTCCGGATGAGCAGTTCTTC; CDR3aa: CASSLKTGPPDEQFF
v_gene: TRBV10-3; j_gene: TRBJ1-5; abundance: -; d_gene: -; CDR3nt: TGTGCCATCAGTTCAGGCGGGCTAGGCAATCAGCCCCAGCATTTT; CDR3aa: CAISSGGLGNQPQHF
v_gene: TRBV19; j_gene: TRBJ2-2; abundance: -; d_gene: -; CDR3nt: TGTGCCAGTAGTACCCTAACCGGGGAGCTGTTTTTT; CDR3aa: CASSTLTGELFF
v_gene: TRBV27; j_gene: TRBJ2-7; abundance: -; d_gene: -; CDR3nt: TGTGCCAGCAGGGCAGGAGGCGTCTCCTACGAGCAGTACTTC; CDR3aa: CASRAGGVSYEQYF
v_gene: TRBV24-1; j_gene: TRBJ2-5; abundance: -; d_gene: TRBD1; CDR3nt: TGTGCCACCGGTCCCTCCGGGACAGGGCAAGAGACCCAGTACTTC; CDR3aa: CATGPSGTGQETQYF
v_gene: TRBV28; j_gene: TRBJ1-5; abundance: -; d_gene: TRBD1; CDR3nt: TGTGCCAGCAGTTTAGGACAGGGCCTCCTCAATCAGCCCCAGCATTTT; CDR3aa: CASSLGQGLLNQPQHF
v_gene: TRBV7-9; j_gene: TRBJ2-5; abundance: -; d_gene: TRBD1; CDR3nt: TGTGCCAGCAGCCCGACAGGGGGCCAGCAAGAGACCCAGTACTTC; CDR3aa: CASSPTGGQQETQYF
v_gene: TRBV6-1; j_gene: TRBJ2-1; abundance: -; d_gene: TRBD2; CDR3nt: TGTGCCAGCAGTGAAGAGACTAGCGGGGACAATGAGCAGTTCTTC; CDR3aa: CASSEETSGDNEQFF
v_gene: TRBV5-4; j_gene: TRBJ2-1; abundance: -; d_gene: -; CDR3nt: TGTGCCAGCAGCTTACAGGATGAGCAGTTCTTC; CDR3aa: CASSLQDEQFF
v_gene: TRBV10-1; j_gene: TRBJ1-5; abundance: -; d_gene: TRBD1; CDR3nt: TGCGCCAGCAGTAGCACAGGGGTCCTGAGCAATCAGCCCCAGCATTTT; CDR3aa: CASSSTGVLSNQPQHF
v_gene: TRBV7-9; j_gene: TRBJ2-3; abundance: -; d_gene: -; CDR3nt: TGTGCCAGCACCCCCCCCCTCAGCACAGATACGCAGTATTTT; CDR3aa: CASTPPLSTDTQYF
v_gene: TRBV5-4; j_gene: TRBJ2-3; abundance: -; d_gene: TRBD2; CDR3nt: TGTGCCAGCAGCTTAGGCGGGAGGGCCCTCGGGTACCCCACAGATACGCAGTATTTT; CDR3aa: CASSLGGRALGYPTDTQYF
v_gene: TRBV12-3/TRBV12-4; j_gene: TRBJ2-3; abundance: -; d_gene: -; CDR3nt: TGTGCCAGCAATCGGGGGGCCGGAGATACGCAGTATTTT; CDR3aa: CASNRGAGDTQYF
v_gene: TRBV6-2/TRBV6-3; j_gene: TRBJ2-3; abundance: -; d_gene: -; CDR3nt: TGTGCCAGCAGTTACAGATCAGTGTCGGGGGATACGCAGTATTTT; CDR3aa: CASSYRSVSGDTQYF
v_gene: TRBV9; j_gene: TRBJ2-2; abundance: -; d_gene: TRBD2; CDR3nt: TGTGCCAGCAGCCCTAGCGGGCGGAACACCGGGGAGCTGTTTTTT; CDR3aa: CASSPSGRNTGELFF
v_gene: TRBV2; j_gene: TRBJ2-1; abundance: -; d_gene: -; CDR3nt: TGTGCCAGCAGTGAAACAAAACAGGGACGACACAATGAGCAGTTCTTC; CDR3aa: CASSETKQGRHNEQFF
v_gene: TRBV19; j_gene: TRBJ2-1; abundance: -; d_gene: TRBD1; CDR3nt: TGTGCCAGTAGAAGGACAGGGGGCAATGAGCAGTTCTTC; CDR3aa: CASRRTGGNEQFF
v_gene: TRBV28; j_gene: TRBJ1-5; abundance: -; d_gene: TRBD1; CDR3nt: TGTGCCAGCAGTTTATGGTCGTTGAGGACAGGGGGAGAAAATCAGCCCCAGCATTTT; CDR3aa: CASSLWSLRTGGENQPQHF
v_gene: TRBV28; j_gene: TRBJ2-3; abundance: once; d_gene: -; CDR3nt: TGTGCCAGCAGTTTCAGGGATACGCAGTATTTT; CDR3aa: CASSFRDTQYF
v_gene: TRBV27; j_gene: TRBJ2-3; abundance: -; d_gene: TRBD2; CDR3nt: TGTGCCAGCAGGGGACTAGCGAAAGGGGGCACAGATACGCAGTATTTT; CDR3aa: CASRGLAKGGTDTQYF
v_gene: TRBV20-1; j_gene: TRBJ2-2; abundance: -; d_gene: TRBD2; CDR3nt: TGCAGTGCTAGTAGCGGGAGTATGACCGGGGAGCTGTTTTTT; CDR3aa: CSASSGSMTGELFF
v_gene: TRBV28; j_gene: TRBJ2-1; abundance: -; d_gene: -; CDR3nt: TGTGCCAGCAGTTTGCCTCTTGATAGCGGAGACAATGAGCAGTTCTTC; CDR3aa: CASSLPLDSGDNEQFF
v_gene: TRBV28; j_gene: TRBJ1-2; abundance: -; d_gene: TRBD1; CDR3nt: TGTGCCAGCAGGGTAGGGGGCGCAGCCTATGGCTACACCTTC; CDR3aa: CASRVGGAAYGYTF
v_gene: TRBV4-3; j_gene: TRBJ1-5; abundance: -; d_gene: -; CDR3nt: TGCGCCAGCAGCCAAGTTAGAGAGCAGCCCCAGCATTTT; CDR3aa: CASSQVREQPQHF
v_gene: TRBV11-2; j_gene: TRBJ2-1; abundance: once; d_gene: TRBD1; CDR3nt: TGTGCCAGCAGCTCCAACAGGGGTCACTTTCCTGAGCAGTTCTTC; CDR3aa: CASSSNRGHFPEQFF
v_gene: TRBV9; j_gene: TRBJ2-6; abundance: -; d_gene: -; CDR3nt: TGTGCCAGCAGCGCCCTAGGCTCTGGGGCCAACGTCCTGACTTTC; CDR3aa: CASSALGSGANVLTF
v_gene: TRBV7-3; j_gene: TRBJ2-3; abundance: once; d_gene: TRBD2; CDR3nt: TGTGCCAGCAGCTTCCGGGGGACTAGCGGGACCCAAGATACGCAGTATTTT; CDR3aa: CASSFRGTSGTQDTQYF
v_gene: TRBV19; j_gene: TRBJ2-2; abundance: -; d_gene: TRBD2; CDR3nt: TGTGCCAGTAGTATAATAACTAGCGGCATTAACACCGGGGAGCTGTTTTTT; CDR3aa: CASSIITSGINTGELFF